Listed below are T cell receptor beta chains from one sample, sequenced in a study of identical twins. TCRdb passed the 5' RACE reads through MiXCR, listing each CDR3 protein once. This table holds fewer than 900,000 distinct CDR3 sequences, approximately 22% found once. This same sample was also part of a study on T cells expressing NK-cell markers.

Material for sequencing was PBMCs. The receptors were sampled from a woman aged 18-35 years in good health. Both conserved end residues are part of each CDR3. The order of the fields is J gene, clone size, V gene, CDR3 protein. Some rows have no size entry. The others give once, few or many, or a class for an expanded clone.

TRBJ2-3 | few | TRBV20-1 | CSAKLAGNTDTQYF
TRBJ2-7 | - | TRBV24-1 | CATHLFCLLGYEQYF
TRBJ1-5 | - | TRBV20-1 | CSANFDRERSYHQPQHF
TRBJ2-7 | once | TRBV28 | CASSLGSEGSYEQYF
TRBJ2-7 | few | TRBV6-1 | CAGNITPDRPPSEQYF
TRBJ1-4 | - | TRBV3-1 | CASSQPGTGREKLFF
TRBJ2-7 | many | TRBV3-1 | CASSQNYGVAYEQYF
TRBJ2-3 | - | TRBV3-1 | CASSEDGGTDTQYF
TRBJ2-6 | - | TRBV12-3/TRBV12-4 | CASKGDGSGANVLTF
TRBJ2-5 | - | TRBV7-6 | CASSLSSGNVREETQYF
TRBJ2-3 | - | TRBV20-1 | CSASRQFVSDTQYF
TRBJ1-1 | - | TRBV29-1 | CSVVFVLPEAFF
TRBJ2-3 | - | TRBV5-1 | CASSLAGSGRTDTQYF
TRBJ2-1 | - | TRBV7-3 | CASSKQGNEQFF
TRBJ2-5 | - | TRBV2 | CASDPYQETQYF
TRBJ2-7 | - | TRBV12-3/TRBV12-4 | CASSLSVAAYEQYF
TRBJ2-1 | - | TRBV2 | CASSRQGLGNEQFF
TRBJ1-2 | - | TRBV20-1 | CSAPVGGGYGYTF
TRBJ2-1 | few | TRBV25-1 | CASRDPASGGAGDEQFF
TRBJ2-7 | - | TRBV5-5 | CASSGRGDSLYEQYF
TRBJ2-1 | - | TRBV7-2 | CASSLEPQGGIGRQFF
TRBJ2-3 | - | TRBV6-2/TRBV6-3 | CASSGDTDTQYF
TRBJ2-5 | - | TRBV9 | CASSVEAGASGRWETQYF
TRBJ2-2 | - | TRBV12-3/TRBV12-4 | CASSFRGSGTGELFF
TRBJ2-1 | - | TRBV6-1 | CASSTDRGNEQFF
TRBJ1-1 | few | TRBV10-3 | CAISTPGQGYTEAFF
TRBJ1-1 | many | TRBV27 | CASSLLGEAEAFF
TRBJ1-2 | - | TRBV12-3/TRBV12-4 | CASSTSAGYTF
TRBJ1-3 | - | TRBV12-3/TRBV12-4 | CASSFSDTIYF
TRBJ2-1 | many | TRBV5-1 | CASSLESGSINEQFF
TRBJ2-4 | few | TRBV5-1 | CASSPAGPAKNIQYF
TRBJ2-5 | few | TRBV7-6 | CASSLAFLSSGRQETQYF
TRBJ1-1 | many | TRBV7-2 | CASSLRSNTEAFF
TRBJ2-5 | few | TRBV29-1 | CSVERGRQETQYF
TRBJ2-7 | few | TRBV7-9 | CASSLINGEQYF
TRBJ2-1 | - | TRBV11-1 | CASSLGRAQASPIGYNEQFF
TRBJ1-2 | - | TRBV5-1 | CASSFSFTDSNYGYTF
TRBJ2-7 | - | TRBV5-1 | CASSLEGQSNEQYF
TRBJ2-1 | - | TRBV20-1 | CSASTSGGYNEQFF
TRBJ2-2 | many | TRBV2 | CASSEDPPNTGELFF
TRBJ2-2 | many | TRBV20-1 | CSARPSGGGTGELFF
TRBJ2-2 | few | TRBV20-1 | CSAAELDYTGELFF
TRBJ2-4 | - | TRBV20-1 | CSASRTGNIQYF
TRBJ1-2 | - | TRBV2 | CASSSLRGGDGYTF
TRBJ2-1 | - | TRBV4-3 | CASSRDREMVQFF
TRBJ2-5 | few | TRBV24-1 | CATSESPRGLYRETQYF
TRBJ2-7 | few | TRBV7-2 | CASSPGGFSTYEQYF
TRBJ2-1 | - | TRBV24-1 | CATSGGTYNEQFF
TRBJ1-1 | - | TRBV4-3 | CASSQRDRNSEAFF
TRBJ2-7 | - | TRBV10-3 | CAISKGQPSYEQYF
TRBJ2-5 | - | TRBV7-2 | CASSSRGEGQETQYF